This T cell receptor (beta chain) was sequenced during a study of technical replicates of blood from a few donors. Assay: immunoSEQ multiplex PCR; the TCRdb copy retains only in-frame clones and omits some. The sample lists roughly 14,000 clones, approximately 87% occurring once. Germline V gives CDR1 SGHDT, CDR2 YYEEEE. V gave up 6 bases and J gave up 6 bases; unmatched junction bases: 3. The CDR3 sequence is 13 residues long. This receptor was taken from a human donor in good health. The V and J genes are TRBV5-6 and TRBJ2-1, with 10 bases aligning to TRBD2. Source material: PBMCs. The DNA for the CDR3 is TGTGCCAGCATGGGACTAGCGAGCAATGAGCAGTTCTTC. Amino acids: CASMGLASNEQFF. Full variable domain (outside the CDR3, taken from reference TRBV5-6 and TRBJ2-1): DAGVTQSPTHLIKTRGQQVTLRCSPKSGHDTVSWYQQALGQGPQFIFQYYEEEERQRGNFPDRFSGHQFPNYSSELNVNALLLGDSALYLCASMGLASNEQFFGPGTRLTVL.